This T cell receptor (beta chain) stems from a study of cytomegalovirus exposure and HLA in healthy donors (dated by TCRdb to the late 2010s). Study-wide context: According to an earlier analysis of 550 to 750 of the donors, roughly 180 million T cells yielded some 120 million unique TCR beta sequences and about 300 Gb of sequence data. Across 300 to 500 genotyped donors of the cohort, an average of approximately 240,000 unique TCR beta nucleotide sequences per donor were sequenced, and around 20% of those sequences were non-productive. Of the 398 genotyped donors, 75% to 85% were placed in the genetic ancestry cluster associated with self-reported Caucasian donors. The aim of the study was to test whether cataloging public T cell receptors could identify signatures of past pathogen exposure. Typing coverage varied by locus: about 620-630 donors for A, B, C, DRB1 and DQB1; 522 for DQA1; more than 600 for DPA1; approximately 470 for DPB1. A later genetic analysis took genome-wide SNP genotypes for about three fifths of the 666 donors and used that subset as a discovery cohort. All discovery cohort repertoires had been generated on a single sequencing platform. High-throughput TCR immunosequencing, statistical association of individual TCRs with disease status, and machine learning were combined to predict cytomegalovirus infection status. An earlier analysis of 500 to 650 of the donors applied high-throughput TCR beta sequencing to assess whether each TCR beta V gene segment acted as functional or pseudogenic. Four to six DR-DQ haplotypes were handled as single units for association and clustering, since linkage in the cohort was strong. A later analysis re-examined previously published TCR beta repertoires from several hundred donors and added high-resolution HLA genotyping to investigate patterns of TCR occurrence. Both class I and class II loci were covered by HLA typing, at four-digit resolution. An early release covering roughly 640 HLA-typed donors comprised about 300 gigabases of sequencing data and 85 million or so unique TCR sequences. Donor age, sex, ethnicity and CMV serostatus were compiled together with the repertoire data. Rather than using new phenotypic data, the later analysis identified candidate immune exposures from TCR beta sequences and from how often those sequences occurred across donors. In addition to the first cohort of around 670 subjects, a separate validation cohort of approximately 130 different subjects was used. Using immunosequencing, the study profiled T cell repertoires from 500 to 800 subjects and related those repertoires to cytomegalovirus serostatus. Results and caveats for the whole study, not just this receptor: The sequencing pipeline was judged likely to have produced a cluster of highly shared sequence variants as a technical artifact. When HLA alleles, especially DR and DQ, strongly co-occurred, attributing TCR associations to individual alleles was difficult. Compared with equally common non-associated chains, HLA-associated TCR beta chains in a later analysis were more clonally expanded and had lower generation probabilities. In vitro tests confirmed that a few of the cytomegalovirus-associated TCR beta chains recognize cytomegalovirus antigens. A later analysis found that most CMV-associated TCR beta chains appeared HLA-restricted, with HLA associations seemingly driven largely by CMV exposure. A later analysis reported that several top co-occurrence clusters appeared linked to parvovirus B19, influenza, CMV and Epstein-Barr virus. Broadly in line with IMGT annotations, most TCR beta V segments showed up in productive rearrangements about 87% or about 30% of the time in an earlier analysis of 587 of the donors. This cohort had only TCR beta chains sequenced, and the lack of alpha or paired-chain data limited which features could be detected. The classifier was reported to diagnose cytomegalovirus status with high specificity and sensitivity in both the original and validation cohorts. Some IMGT-functional V segments, including TRBV6-2 and TRBV6-3, could not be told apart with the 87-base-pair reads, so those segments were excluded. A later genetic analysis reported fewer N-insertions in productive TCRs among donors in an Asian-associated ancestry cluster than the roughly 620-donor mean. HLA typing was unavailable for some donors at each locus, so association tests used only the typed subset. Roughly uniform sequencing depth across donors was assumed in presence/absence analyses, although this assumption may not hold. Correlated functional status among segregating V segments might be attributable to linkage disequilibrium, but an unknown experimental factor could not be ruled out. The study listed approximately 150 TCR beta chains as associated with cytomegalovirus. At a false discovery rate of 0.05, a later analysis linked about 16,000 TCR beta sequences to specific HLA alleles. In a later genetic analysis, a missense DCLRE1C variant was associated with V-gene and J-gene trimming of TCR beta chains, and the association was replicated in an independent cohort. A later analysis found that TCR association rates varied across HLA loci, with DRB1 alleles showing the most associated TCRs and HLA-C alleles the fewest. The earlier analysis of some 540 of the donors excluded over 15 rarely observed V segments, including chromosome 9 orphons, because counts were too low. A further reported finding was that TCR beta sequences accurately predicted the HLA-A and HLA-B alleles for most subjects in the first cohort. While some public TCRs were present in many individuals, most TCR sequences turned up only very rarely across donors. The authors suggested that the approach could potentially be extended to other disease states and immunological phenotypes. The only immune exposure information available for the cohort was CMV serostatus.

The cohort comprised approximately 700 healthy bone marrow donors. Cohort members were all nominally healthy when sampled, although unrecorded immune exposures were likely present. The donor tested CMV seronegative and was one of the 352 seronegative cohort members. Every donor gave a peripheral blood sample, and the peripheral blood mononuclear cells from that sample were used for TCR beta sequencing. The Qiagen DNeasy Blood Extraction Kit was used to extract genomic DNA from the blood cell samples. The library was built by means of the immunoSEQ multiplex PCR assay. For the multiplex PCR, a mixture combining 60 forward primers for TCR Vbeta segments and 13 reverse primers for TCR Jbeta segments was used. The CDR3 region of rearranged TCR beta genes was amplified from genomic DNA with a multiplex PCR assay. The amplified TCR beta libraries were sequenced on the Illumina HiSeq System as 87-base-pair reads. In the original analysis: Across the 700 or so repertoires, a later analysis counted approximately 75 million unique TCR beta chains, 9 million to 14 million of which were shared by at least two donors. Raw reads were error-corrected and collapsed into unique sequences by a nearest-neighbor algorithm in which closely related sequences were merged to remove PCR and sequencing errors. CDR3 sequences were aligned to IMGT reference sequences to assign V, D and J gene segments. Each retained sequence needed at least a six-nucleotide match to both a V gene segment and a J gene segment. Rearrangements were called productive when the CDR3 lacked stop codons and stayed in frame with V and J; all others were non-productive. CDR3 was defined by IMGT convention, running from the second conserved V-encoded cysteine to the conserved J-encoded phenylalanine. Sequences without an unambiguous match to a single V gene segment were excluded from the earlier analysis of several hundred of the donors. In an earlier analysis of approximately 550 of the donors, V segments were called functional above 56.7% productive rearrangements and were called segregating when the between-donor standard deviation exceeded 5%. A statistical classification framework was developed to diagnose cytomegalovirus status using the catalog of TCR beta chain sequences. A later analysis assigned V and J genes by comparing TCR nucleotide sequences with IMGT/GENE-DB human TR gene sequences. The TCRdist pipeline was used in a later analysis to assign CDR3 sequences and most-parsimonious VDJ recombination scenarios. In a later analysis, each TCR beta chain was defined by its CDR3 amino acid sequence together with its V-gene family, and reads lacking a unique V-gene family were excluded. A later analysis removed nearly 600 highly shared, low-generation-probability nucleotide sequences to deal with suspected cross-contamination and a sequencing artifact. In a later analysis, a clonal expansion index for each public chain was calculated from normalized within-repertoire ranks of inferred template counts. A later analysis computed generation probabilities with a VDJ recombination model fitted to out-of-frame rearrangements, and checked the results against IGoR. In a later analysis, hypergeometric tests were used to score TCR-TCR, TCR-HLA and TCR-CMV co-occurrence, with a repertoire-size bias correction applied to TCR pairs. In a later analysis, false discovery rates were estimated by permuting HLA or CMV assignments 20 times. In a later analysis, co-occurring TCRs were grouped using DBSCAN, and TCRdist sequence similarity was added for clustering within HLA-allele-positive subsets. Repertoires with fewer than 30,000 or more than 120,000 public chains were left out of co-occurrence clustering, as were roughly five repertoires with anomalous nucleotide sharing. This immuneACCESS table, as held by TCRdb, lists in-frame sequences with V and J called but not all clones. Of the missing ones, under half trace to an unresolved V gene in checked studies; the others have no known cause. The V and J calls and clone size are taken from that table; D and trimming were inferred from the DNA. The sample includes about 200,000 clones, with more than 75% observed a single time. Around 2.7% of the sample is in the top ten clones.

The germline V gene sets CDR1 to WSHSY and CDR2 to SAAADI. From the cysteine up to the phenylalanine, the CDR3 has a length of 12 residues. Only the CDR3 part of the read is kept: 36 bases, read in frame from the first base. V and J lose 6 bases and 8 bases, and a span of 14 bases separates them. A remark on this clone: Its target antigen remains unknown. No much larger clonotype is one base removed from it; base qualities were not supplied.

The sequenced material came from PBMCs. The TCR sequence derives from a woman in her thirties or forties in good health and CMV-seronegative. The sequence is built from TRBV10-2 and TRBJ2-7; TRBD1 is perhaps the D gene, given 5 matching bases. The DNA sequence reads TGCGCCAGCAGCCAGACAGAAACCCAGCAGTACTTC. Translated, it gives CASSQTETQQYF.